This TCR beta chain originates from a study of control samples from healthy donors and cancer patients (TCRdb year 2020). The library came from the immunoSEQ multiplex PCR assay. TCRdb holds this immuneACCESS table with in-frame rearrangements only. Some clones are missing; in checked studies, unresolved V genes explain under half, and the rest has no known cause. The sample table contains 150,000 or so clones; only one count was recorded for roughly 93% of them. Together, the top ten hold under 7% of the sample. Including cysteine and phenylalanine, the CDR3 has 15 amino acids. Just CDR3 DNA is preserved here, 45 bases in frame from base 1. The CDR1 and CDR2 encoded by the germline V gene are SGHDT and YYEEEE. For this chain, trimming is 0 bases at the V end and 8 bases at the J end, and the number of junction bases without a gene match is 9. On this clone itself: Its antigen is still unknown. Per-base quality was not reported, and no clone a single base away is much larger than it.

The TCR was taken from a man aged 18 to 30 in good health. Material: blood. Recombination joined TRBV5-6 with TRBJ1-1; 8 of the junction bases match TRBD1. The nucleotide sequence is TGTGCCAGCAGCTTGGGGGGACAGGAATTCCGAGAAGCTTTCTTT. It translates to CASSLGGQEFREAFF.